The clone carrying this TCR beta chain was counted between two and nine times. This sample is drawn from a study of T cells in Graves' hyperthyroidism and ophthalmopathy. The CDR3 runs to 17 residues. Germline V gene data show CDR1 as MNHEY and CDR2 as SVGAGI. Germline trimming cut 3 bases from V and 5 bases from J; bases unmatched to any gene: 12. There were TCR beta CDR3 regions amplified from RNA transcripts. The TCR CDR3 first-round RT-PCR relied on the HTBI primer set. TCRdb processed the multiplex PCR reads anew with MiXCR; each CDR3 protein has one entry. The profile shows around 300,000 distinct CDR3 sequences, roughly 13% of them singletons.

The material sequenced was blood. This receptor was identified in a woman between 35 and 50 years old with Graves' ophthalmopathy. This chain links TRBV6-5 with TRBJ2-5, with 10 bases aligning to TRBD2. The CDR3 DNA sequence: TGTGCCAGCAGTTATATGGTTTTAGCGGGGGGTCGGGAGACCCAGTACTTC. Translating it yields CASSYMVLAGGRETQYF.